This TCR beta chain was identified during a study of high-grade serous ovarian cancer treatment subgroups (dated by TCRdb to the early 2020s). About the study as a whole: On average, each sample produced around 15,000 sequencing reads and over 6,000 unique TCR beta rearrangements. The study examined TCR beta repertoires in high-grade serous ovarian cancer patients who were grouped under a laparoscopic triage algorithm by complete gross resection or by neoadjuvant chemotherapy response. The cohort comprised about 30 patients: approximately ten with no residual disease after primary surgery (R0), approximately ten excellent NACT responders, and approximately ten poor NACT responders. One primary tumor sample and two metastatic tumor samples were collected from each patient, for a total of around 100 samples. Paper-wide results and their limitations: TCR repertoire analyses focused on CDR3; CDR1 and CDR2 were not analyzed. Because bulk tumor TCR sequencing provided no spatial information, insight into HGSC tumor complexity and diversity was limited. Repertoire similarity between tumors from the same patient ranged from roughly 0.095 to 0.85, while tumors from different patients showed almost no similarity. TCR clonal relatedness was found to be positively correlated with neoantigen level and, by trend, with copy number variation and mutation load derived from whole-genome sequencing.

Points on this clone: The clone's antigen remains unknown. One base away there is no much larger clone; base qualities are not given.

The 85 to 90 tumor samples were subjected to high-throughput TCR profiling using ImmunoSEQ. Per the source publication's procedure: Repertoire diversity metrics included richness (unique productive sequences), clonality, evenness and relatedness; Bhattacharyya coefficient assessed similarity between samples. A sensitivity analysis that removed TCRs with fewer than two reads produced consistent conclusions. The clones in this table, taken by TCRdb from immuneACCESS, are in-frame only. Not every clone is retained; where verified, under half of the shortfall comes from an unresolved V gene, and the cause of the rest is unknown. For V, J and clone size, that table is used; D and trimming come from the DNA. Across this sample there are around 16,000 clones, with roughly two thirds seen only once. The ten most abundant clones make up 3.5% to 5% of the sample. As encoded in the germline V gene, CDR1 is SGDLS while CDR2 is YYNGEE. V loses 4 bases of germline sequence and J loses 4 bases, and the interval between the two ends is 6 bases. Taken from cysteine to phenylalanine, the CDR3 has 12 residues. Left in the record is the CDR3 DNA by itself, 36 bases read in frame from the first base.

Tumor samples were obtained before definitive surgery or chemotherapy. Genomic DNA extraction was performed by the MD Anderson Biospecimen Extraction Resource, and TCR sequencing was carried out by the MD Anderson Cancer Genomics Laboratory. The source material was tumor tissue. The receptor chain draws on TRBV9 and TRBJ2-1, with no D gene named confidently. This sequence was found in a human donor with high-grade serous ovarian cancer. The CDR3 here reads CASSPGYNEQFF. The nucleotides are TGTGCCAGCAGCCCTGGGTACAATGAGCAGTTCTTC.